This TCR beta chain is from a study of identifying expanded T cells in peripheral blood. The repertoire was sequenced with immunoSEQ multiplex PCR; TCRdb's copy has only in-frame clones and lacks some. The sample includes 70,000 to 100,000 clones, 70% to 90% of them seen just once. The sequencing input was blood. The sequence derives from a person aged 18-70 years in good health.

The CDR3 DNA reads as TGTGCCAGCAGCCCTAGAGGGGCACTTTTCACAGATACGCAGTATTTT. This gives the protein CASSPRGALFTDTQYF. The chain joins TRBV7-8 to TRBJ2-3; D is perhaps TRBD1 or TRBD2 (5 bases each). Germline V gives CDR1 SGHVS, CDR2 FQNEAQ. The V gene lost 5 bases and the J gene lost 2 bases, with 17 bases spanning the gap. The CDR3 loop spans 16 amino acids.